This T cell receptor beta chain is from a study of T cell clonality in common variable immunodeficiency. Losses at the gene ends were 6 bases for V and 5 bases for J; bases not matched to a gene: 6. Germline V lookup: CDR1 MNHEY, CDR2 SVGEGT. This CDR3 region has 13 residues. Whole-study findings and limits: Fewer deletions and N-nucleotide insertions were reportedly seen in common variable immunodeficiency TCR beta sequences. T cell subpopulation sequencing would be needed to explain CVID clonality. CVID subjects showed higher TCRbeta clonality than healthy controls.

Libraries were prepared by immunoSEQ multiplex PCR; TCRdb keeps only in-frame clonotypes and omits some of them. Sampling found 20,000 to 30,000 clones, none seen once. This clone was detected many times. The antigen is undetermined. Read coverage stops 3 residues before the CDR3 terminus; the germline J gene supplies the remainder. Input material: peripheral blood mononuclear cells. The V gene is TRBV6-2 or TRBV6-3, the J gene TRBJ2-5; 7 positions agree with TRBD2. This clonotype originated in a human donor with common variable immunodeficiency. The part of the CDR3 DNA that was read is TGTGCCAGCAGATGGCGGGGGTGGGAGACC. Protein sequence: CASRWRGWET. The whole CDR3 reads CASRWRGWETQYF.